This T cell receptor beta chain stems from a study of blood T cells in healthy people across ages. Overall study results and limits: Compared with aged donors, long-lived donors showed fewer expanded clones, suggesting selection. Unsorted PBMCs ruled out conclusive naive versus antigen-experienced comparison.

J was trimmed by 8 bases and V by 7 bases; bases with no gene match: 11. The CDR3 spans 15 residues. The germline V gene encodes CDR1 MNHEY and CDR2 SVGAGI. For the second PCR, which ran for roughly 6 to 12 cycles, a sample-barcoded 5' primer and a J-beta primer mix were used. TCRdb passed the 5' RACE reads through MiXCR, listing each CDR3 protein once. The data contain around 1.5 million distinct CDR3 sequences, about 40% of them singletons. A note on this clonotype: What it binds is not known.

The source is a woman aged 18-29 years in good health. Input material: blood. V and J are TRBV6-5 and TRBJ2-1, with 10 bases aligning to TRBD2. The CDR3, as DNA: TGTGCCAGCAACCGTCGGCAGCGGGAGGGCGATGAGCAGTTCTTC. Translation: CASNRRQREGDEQFF.